This TCR beta chain was recovered during a study of Graves' ophthalmopathy and Graves' hyperthyroidism. The overall study: Stable hyperthyroidism denotes an absence of ophthalmopathy throughout 18 months of follow-up. General study points: Among expanded thyroid clonotypes above 0.001 frequency, most also occurred in blood.

Pregnancy or lactation, uncontrolled infections and other autoimmune diseases were grounds for excluding patients. Germline V CDR1 and CDR2: LNHDA, SQIVND (reference sequence). V lost 5 bases, J lost 4 bases, and 9 bases stayed unmatched. This CDR3 region has 16 residues. For this clonotype: The antigen is undetermined.

Amplification of the TCR beta CDR3 regions used RNA transcripts (as template). First-round RT-PCR used HTBI primers; second-round multiplex PCR followed. TCRdb reanalysed the multiplex PCR reads using MiXCR and keeps one entry per CDR3 protein. The sample shows around 1.1 million distinct CDR3 sequences, roughly 35% of them seen only once. The sample consisted of peripheral blood or thyroid tissue (not recorded which). The V and J genes are TRBV19 and TRBJ2-2, with 8 nucleotides matching TRBD1. This TCR came from an adult man with Graves' hyperthyroidism. CDR3 nucleotides: TGTGCCAGTAGTTGGACCGGGACAGGAAGCACCGGGGAGCTGTTTTTT. The encoded protein is CASSWTGTGSTGELFF.